This record concerns one T cell receptor (beta chain) sequence. Its specificity is unknown. The data were taken from a study of T cell responses to AZD1222 COVID-19 vaccine. The study's findings and limits: CD4 TCRs covered the whole spike, strongest at regions 160-218 and 743-854. Researchers took repertoire samples only after the peak T cell response had come. Reportedly, nearly half the spike-specific TCRs target unmutated variant regions. Elevations in Spike-specific TCR breadth and depth followed administration of two AZD1222 doses.

Using immunoSEQ multiplex PCR, the repertoire was profiled, and TCRdb retains in-frame clones only, with some absent. The data contain 96,000 or so clones, about nine tenths of them singletons. The V gene lost 2 bases and the J gene lost 0 bases, with 14 bases spanning the gap. CDR1 and CDR2 (germline): GTSNPN, SVGIG (reference sequence). The CDR3 has 16 residues. The sequence was obtained from an adult in good health. The input for sequencing was peripheral blood, taken on day 0 of AZD1222 vaccination. The rearrangement uses TRBV30 and TRBJ1-3; D perhaps matches TRBD1 (5 bases). CDR3 coding DNA: TGTGCCTGGAGTAGAGGGACTCCCTTCTCTGGAAACACCATATATTTT. It yields the protein CAWSRGTPFSGNTIYF.